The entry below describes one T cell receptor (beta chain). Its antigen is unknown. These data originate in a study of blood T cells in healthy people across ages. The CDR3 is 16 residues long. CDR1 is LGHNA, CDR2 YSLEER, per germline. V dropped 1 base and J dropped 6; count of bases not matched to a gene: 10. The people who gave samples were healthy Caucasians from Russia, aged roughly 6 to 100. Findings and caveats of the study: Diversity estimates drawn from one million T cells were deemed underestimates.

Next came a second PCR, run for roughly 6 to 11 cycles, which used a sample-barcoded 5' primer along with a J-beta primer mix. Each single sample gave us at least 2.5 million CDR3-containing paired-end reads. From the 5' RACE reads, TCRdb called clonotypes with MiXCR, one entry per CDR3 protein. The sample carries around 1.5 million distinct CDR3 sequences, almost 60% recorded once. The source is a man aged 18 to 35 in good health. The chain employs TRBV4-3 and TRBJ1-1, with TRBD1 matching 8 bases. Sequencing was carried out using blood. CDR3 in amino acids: CASSQVLQGGSSEAFF. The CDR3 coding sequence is TGCGCCAGCAGCCAAGTCCTACAGGGGGGGTCCTCTGAAGCTTTCTTT.